Listed below are T cell receptor beta chains from one sample, sequenced in a study of shared clonotypes between healthy human individuals. Sequenced by immunoSEQ multiplex PCR; TCRdb stores in-frame clones only, minus some. This sample has fewer than 1 million clones, with just over 95% found just once. Sequencing was done on a sample of naive CD8+ T cells sorted from blood. The receptor set was obtained from a young man in good health. Each CDR3 is given with its conserved first and last residue. The order of the fields is D gene, clone size, V gene, J gene, CDR3 protein, CDR3 DNA. The D gene is left open where the match is weak. The size field is filled for only some rows; it gives once, few, many or a size class.

>NA|NA|TRBV7-9|TRBJ1-1
CASSGEGWEAFF
TGTGCCAGCAGCGGCGAGGGGTGGGAGGCTTTCTTT
>NA|NA|TRBV13|TRBJ2-5
CASSLESDQETQYF
TGTGCCAGCAGCTTAGAGTCAGACCAAGAGACCCAGTACTTC
>TRBD1|few|TRBV29-1|TRBJ2-3
CSLKTGTGHTDTQYF
TGCAGCCTCAAAACCGGGACAGGTCACACAGATACGCAGTATTTT
>TRBD2|NA|TRBV27|TRBJ2-1
CASSSRLANEQFF
TGTGCCAGCAGTTCTAGACTAGCGAATGAGCAGTTCTTC
>TRBD1|NA|TRBV10-1|TRBJ1-5
CARNNRGHSNQPQHF
TGCGCCAGGAATAACAGGGGACATAGCAATCAGCCCCAGCATTTT
>TRBD1|NA|TRBV2|TRBJ1-5
CASREDRGGNQPQHF
TGTGCCAGCAGAGAGGACAGGGGTGGAAATCAGCCCCAGCATTTT
>TRBD2|NA|TRBV4-2|TRBJ2-1
CASSQAIAGEQFF
TGTGCCAGCAGCCAAGCCATAGCGGGTGAGCAGTTCTTC
>NA|NA|TRBV28|TRBJ2-7
CASSWGTVGYEQYF
TGTGCCAGCAGTTGGGGGACGGTGGGCTACGAGCAGTACTTC
>NA|NA|TRBV7-8|TRBJ2-7
CASSLAGSTYEQYF
TGTGCCAGCAGCTTAGCGGGATCCACCTACGAGCAGTACTTC
>NA|NA|TRBV7-2|TRBJ1-5
CASSPVPYSNQPQHF
TGTGCCAGCAGCCCCGTCCCTTATAGCAATCAGCCCCAGCATTTT
>NA|NA|TRBV7-9|TRBJ1-4
CASSFGGNEKLFF
TGTGCCAGCAGCTTCGGGGGAAATGAAAAACTGTTTTTT
>NA|NA|TRBV29-1|TRBJ2-1
CSVAPIFEYNEQFF
TGCAGCGTTGCACCTATCTTCGAATACAATGAGCAGTTCTTC
>NA|NA|TRBV25-1|TRBJ1-1
CASSGGAFEVATEAFF
TGTGCCAGCAGTGGGGGGGCTTTCGAGGTCGCCACTGAAGCTTTCTTT
>TRBD1|NA|TRBV29-1|TRBJ2-7
CSVAGTGVDEQYF
TGCAGCGTTGCTGGGACAGGGGTAGACGAGCAGTACTTC